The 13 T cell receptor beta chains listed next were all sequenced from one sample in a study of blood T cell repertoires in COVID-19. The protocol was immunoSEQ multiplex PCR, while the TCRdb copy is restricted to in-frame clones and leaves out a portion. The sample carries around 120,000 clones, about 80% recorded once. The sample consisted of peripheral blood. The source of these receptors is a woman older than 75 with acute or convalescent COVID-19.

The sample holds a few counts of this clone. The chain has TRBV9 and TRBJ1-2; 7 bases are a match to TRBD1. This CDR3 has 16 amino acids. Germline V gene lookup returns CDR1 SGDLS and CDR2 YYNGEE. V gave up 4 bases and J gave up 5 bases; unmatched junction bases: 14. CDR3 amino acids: CASSPTIRDSYYGYTF. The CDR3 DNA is TGTGCCAGCAGCCCAACCATCCGGGACAGCTATTATGGCTACACCTTC. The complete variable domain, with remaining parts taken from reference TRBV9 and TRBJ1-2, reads DSGVTQTPKHLITATGQRVTLRCSPRSGDLSVYWYQQSLDQGLQFLIQYYNGEERAKGNILERFSAQQFPDLHSELNLSSLELGDSALYFCASSPTIRDSYYGYTFGSGTRLTVV.

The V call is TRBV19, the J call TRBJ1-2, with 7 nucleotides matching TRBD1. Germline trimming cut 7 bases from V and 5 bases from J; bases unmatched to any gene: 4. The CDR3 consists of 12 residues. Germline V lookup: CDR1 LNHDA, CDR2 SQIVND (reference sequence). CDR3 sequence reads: CASISTGYGYTF. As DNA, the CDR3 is TGTGCCAGTATTTCGACAGGGTATGGCTACACCTTC. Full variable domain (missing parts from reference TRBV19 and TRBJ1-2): DGGITQSPKYLFRKEGQNVTLSCEQNLNHDAMYWYRQDPGQGLRLIYYSQIVNDFQKGDIAEGYSVSREKKESFPLTVTSAQKNPTAFYLCASISTGYGYTFGSGTRLTVV.

CDR3 DNA sequence: TGTGCCAGCAGCTTTAGGGAAGACGGGAGGAAGACAGATACGCAGTATTTT. This translates into CASSFREDGRKTDTQYF. This chain links TRBV5-8 with TRBJ2-3, with TRBD2 identical over 7 bases. The germline V gene has CDR1 SGHTS and CDR2 YDEGEE. Trimming cost V 2 bases and J 3 bases; bases outside gene matches: 12. This CDR3 contains 17 residues.

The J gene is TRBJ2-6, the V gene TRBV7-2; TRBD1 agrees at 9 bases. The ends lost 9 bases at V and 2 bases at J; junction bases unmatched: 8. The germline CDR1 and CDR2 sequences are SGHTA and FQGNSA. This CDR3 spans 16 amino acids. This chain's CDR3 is CASSSQGATGANVLTF. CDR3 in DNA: TGTGCCAGTTCGTCACAGGGGGCAACTGGGGCCAACGTCCTGACTTTC.

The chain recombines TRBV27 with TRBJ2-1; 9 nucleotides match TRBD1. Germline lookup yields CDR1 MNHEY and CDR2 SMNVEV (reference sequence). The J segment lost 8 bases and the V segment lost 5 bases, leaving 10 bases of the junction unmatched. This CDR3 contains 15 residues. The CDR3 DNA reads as TGTGCCAGCAGTAAAGGGACAGGGAGTGGGGATGAGCAGTTCTTC. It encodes CASSKGTGSGDEQFF.

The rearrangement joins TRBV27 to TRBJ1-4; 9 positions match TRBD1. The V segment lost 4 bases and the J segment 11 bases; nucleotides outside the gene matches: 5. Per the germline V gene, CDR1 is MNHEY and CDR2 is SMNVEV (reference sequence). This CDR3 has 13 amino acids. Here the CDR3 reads CASSWGQGFKLFF. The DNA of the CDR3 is TGTGCCAGCAGTTGGGGACAGGGATTTAAACTGTTTTTT.

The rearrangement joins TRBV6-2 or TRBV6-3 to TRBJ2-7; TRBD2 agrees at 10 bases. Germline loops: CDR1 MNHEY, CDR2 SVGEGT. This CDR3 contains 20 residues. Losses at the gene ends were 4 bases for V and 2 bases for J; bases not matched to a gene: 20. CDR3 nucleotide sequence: TGTGCCAGCAGTTTGCCCGGACCGCGGACCTCTAGCGGGGGTCCCTACGAGCAGTACTTC. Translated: CASSLPGPRTSSGGPYEQYF.

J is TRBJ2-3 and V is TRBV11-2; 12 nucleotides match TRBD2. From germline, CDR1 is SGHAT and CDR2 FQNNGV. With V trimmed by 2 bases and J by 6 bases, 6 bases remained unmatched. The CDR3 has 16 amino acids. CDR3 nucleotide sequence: TGTGCCAGCAGCTTATCGTCTAGCGGGGGGGCCGATACGCAGTATTTT. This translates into CASSLSSSGGADTQYF.

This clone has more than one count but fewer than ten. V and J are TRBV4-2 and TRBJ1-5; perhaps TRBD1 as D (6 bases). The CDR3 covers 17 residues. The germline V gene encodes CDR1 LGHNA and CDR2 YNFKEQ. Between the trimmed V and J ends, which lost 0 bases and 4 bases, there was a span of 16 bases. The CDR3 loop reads CASSQEIGRTANQPQHF. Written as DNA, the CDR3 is TGTGCCAGCAGCCAAGAAATAGGGCGGACAGCAAATCAGCCCCAGCATTTT.

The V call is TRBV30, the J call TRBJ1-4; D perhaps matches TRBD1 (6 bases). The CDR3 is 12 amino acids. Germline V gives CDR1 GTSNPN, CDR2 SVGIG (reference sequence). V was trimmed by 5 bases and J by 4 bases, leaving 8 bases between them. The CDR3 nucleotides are TGTGCCTGGGGGGACATTAATGAAAAACTGTTTTTT. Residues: CAWGDINEKLFF.

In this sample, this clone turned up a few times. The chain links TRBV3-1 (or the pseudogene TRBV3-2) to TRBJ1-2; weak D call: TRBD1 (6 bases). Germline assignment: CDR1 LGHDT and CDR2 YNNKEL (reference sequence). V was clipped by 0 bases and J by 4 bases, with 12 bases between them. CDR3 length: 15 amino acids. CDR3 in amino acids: CASSQDLAGVYGYTF. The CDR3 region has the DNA TGTGCCAGCAGCCAAGATTTGGCAGGGGTCTATGGCTACACCTTC.

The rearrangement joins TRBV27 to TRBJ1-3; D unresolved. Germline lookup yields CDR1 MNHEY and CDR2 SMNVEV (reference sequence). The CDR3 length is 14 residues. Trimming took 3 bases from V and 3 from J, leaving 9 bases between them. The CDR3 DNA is TGTGCCAGCAGTTTGGGAGGGAATGGAAACACCATATATTTT. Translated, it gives CASSLGGNGNTIYF.

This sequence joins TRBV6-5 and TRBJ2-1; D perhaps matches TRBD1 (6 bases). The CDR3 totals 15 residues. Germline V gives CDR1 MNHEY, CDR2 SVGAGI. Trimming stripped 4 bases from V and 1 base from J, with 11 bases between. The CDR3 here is CASSLTGPSYNEQFF. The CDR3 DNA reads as TGTGCCAGCAGTTTGACAGGTCCTTCCTACAATGAGCAGTTCTTC.